The following is a T cell receptor (beta chain) sequence with its context. This record comes from a study of CD8 T cells in Susac syndrome. A quantity of roughly 0.5 to 1 ug RNA underwent reverse transcription using random hexamers. Amplification of TCR beta CDR3 by immunoSEQ multiplex PCR spanned 54 Vbeta and 13 Jbeta. TCRdb used MiXCR to reprocess the immunoSEQ multiplex PCR reads, holding one entry per CDR3 protein. Here the sample spans 200,000 to 250,000 distinct CDR3 sequences, around 95% being singletons. The multiple sclerosis controls were treatment-naive patients affected by stable or active relapsing-remitting disease. It was negative isolation that provided the CD8+ and CD4+ T cells, whereas TEMRA cells were enriched by FACS. Germline V lookup: CDR1 SGHRS, CDR2 YFSETQ. Trimming removed 0 bases from V and 6 bases from J, with 12 bases in between. There are 14 residues in the CDR3.

Sample: CD4+ T cells from PBMCs. The receptor's source is a human donor with multiple sclerosis. The gene calls are TRBV5-1 and TRBJ1-2, with D possibly being TRBD1 (5 bases). CDR3: CASSLGVAGDGYTF. The CDR3 DNA is TGCGCCAGCAGCTTGGGCGTGGCGGGGGATGGCTACACCTTC.